This T cell receptor (beta chain) was found in a study of T cells after yellow fever vaccination (dated by TCRdb to about 2019). Study-level background: Libraries from fractions with low cell numbers were prepared with the SMART-Seq v4 Ultra Low Input RNA kit. To follow T-cell clones before and after primary and booster YFV17D yellow fever vaccination, bulk TCR alpha and beta repertoires were sequenced over time. Two healthy male donors, one aged 18 to 29 and one aged 30 to 40 years, made up the cohort. Blood was drawn at multiple timepoints before and after primary and secondary immunization, with bulk PBMC replicates and cell subsets isolated.

TCR cDNA was synthesized by 5'RACE template switching, which introduced a universal primer site and unique molecular identifiers. cDNA synthesis was primed from both the TCR alpha and TCR beta constant segments. Library amplification involved two PCR steps, and the second step added sample barcodes and sequencing adapters. Sequencing of libraries was performed on Illumina HiSeq 2500 (2x100 bp) or NovaSeq (2x150 bp). In the original analysis: Reads were demultiplexed and collapsed into UMI consensus sequences with MIGEC, and V(D)J alignment was performed with MiXCR. Clonotypes responding to the vaccine were identified with edgeR on replicate PBMC samples, with the criteria of FDR below 0.01 and a log2 fold change above 5 up to day 15. CD4 or CD8 identity was assigned to each bulk clonotype according to whether the clonotype was present at higher abundance in the sequenced CD4 repertoire or the sequenced CD8 repertoire. Through fastp at Q25 and MiXCR, TCRdb rebuilt clones from the public reads, retaining in-frame beta chains. Records with the same CDR3 protein are collapsed into one entry carrying the most frequent genes and DNA. TCRdb's processing, not the study's, gives the V and J calls here. The sample table holds about 550,000 distinct CDR3 sequences, of which roughly 21% were seen once. The ten largest clones add up to 14% of the sample.

The label giving this sample's treatment or condition can be read as: live attenuated yellow fever vaccine strain. At each blood-draw timepoint, two biological replicates of bulk PBMCs were collected. A standard Ficoll-Paque protocol was used to isolate PBMCs from peripheral blood. TriZol was used to extract RNA from bulk PBMCs, from CD4 and CD8 fractions, and from dextramer-positive and dextramer-negative fractions. Comments on this clonotype: There is no known antigen for this receptor. No much larger clone is present one base from it, and per-base qualities are unavailable.

The germline V gene supplies CDR1 MDHEN and CDR2 SYDVKM. The CDR3 numbers 14 residues from cysteine through phenylalanine. Here the CDR3 DNA is all that survives: 42 bases in frame from base 1. Trimming costs V 7 bases and J 3 bases, and their ends lie 16 bases apart. General conclusions and limits of the study: Most clones expanded after primary vaccination were re-detected after the booster (approximately 95% of CD4 and around 88% of CD8), suggesting broad memory maintenance. Because the study included only two donors, the extent to which the findings can be generalized is limited. Computational filtering was needed because FACS-sorted repertoires could contain abundant contaminating clonotypes from the bulk population. A small fraction of clonotypes showed up in both the CD4 and CD8 compartments, probably as a result of convergent recombination. The secondary T-cell response was weaker than the primary response but faster, peaking on day 5 instead of day 15.

The TCR was taken from a young man who received the YFV17D yellow fever vaccine. Here the sequenced sample was PBMCs, taken 15 days after the yellow fever booster vaccination. This receptor chain uses TRBV28 and TRBJ2-7, and the D gene may be TRBD2, 5 bases matching. The nucleotide sequence reads as follows: TGTGCCAGCATGAGGGAGATCCGCATCTACGAGCAGTACTTC. Its protein reads: CASMREIRIYEQYF.